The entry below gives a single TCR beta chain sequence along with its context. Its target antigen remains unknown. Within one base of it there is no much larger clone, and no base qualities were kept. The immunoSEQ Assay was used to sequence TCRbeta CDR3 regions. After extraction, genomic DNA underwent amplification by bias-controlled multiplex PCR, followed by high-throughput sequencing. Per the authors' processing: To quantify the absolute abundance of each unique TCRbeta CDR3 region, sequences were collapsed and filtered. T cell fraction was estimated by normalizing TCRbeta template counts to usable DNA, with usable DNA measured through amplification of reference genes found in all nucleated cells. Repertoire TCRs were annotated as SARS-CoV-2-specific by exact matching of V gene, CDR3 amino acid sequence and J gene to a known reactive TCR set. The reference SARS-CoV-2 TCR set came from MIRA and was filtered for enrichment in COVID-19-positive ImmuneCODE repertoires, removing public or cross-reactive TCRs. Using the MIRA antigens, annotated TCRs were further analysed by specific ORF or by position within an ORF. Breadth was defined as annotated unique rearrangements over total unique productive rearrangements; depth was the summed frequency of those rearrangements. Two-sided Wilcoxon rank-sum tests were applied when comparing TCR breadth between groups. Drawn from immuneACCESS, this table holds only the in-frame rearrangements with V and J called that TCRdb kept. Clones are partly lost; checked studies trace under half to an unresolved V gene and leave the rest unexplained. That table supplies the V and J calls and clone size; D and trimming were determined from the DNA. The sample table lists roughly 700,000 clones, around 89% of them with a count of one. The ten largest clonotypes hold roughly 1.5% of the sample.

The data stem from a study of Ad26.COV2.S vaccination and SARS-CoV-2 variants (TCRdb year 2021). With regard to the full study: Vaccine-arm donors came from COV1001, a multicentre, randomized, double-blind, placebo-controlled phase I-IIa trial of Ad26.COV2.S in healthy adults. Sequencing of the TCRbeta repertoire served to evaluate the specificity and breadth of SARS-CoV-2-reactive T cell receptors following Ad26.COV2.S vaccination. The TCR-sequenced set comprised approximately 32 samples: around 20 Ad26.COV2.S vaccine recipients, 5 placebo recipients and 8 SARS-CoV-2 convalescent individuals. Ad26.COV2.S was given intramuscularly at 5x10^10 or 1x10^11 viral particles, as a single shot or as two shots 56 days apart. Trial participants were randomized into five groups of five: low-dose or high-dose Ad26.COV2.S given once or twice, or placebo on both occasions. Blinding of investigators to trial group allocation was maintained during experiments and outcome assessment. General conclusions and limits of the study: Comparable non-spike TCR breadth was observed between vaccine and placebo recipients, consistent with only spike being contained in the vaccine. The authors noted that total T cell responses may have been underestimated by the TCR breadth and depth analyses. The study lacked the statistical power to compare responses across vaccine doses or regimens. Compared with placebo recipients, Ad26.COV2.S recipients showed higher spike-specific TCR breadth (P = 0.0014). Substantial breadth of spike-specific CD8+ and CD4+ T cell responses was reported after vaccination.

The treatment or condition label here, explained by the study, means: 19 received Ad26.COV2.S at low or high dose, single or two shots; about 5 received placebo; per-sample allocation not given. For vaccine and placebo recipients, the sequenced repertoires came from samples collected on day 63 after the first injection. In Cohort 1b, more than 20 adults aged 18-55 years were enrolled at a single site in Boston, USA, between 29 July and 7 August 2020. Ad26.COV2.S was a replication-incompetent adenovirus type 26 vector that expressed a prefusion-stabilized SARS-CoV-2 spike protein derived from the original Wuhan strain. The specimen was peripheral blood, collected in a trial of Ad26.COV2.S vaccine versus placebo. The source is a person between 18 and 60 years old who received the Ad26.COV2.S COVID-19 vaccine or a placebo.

DNA sequence: TGTGCCAGCTCACCGCAAGAGACGGACCTCGGGACCCAGTACTTC. Its translation is CASSPQETDLGTQYF. The chain links TRBV18 with TRBJ2-5, with the identity of the D gene unclear. CDR3 length: 15 amino acids, cysteine to phenylalanine. Of all the DNA, just the CDR3 is kept, 45 bases in frame from base 1. A distance of 18 bases separates the germline ends of V and J, which lose 3 bases and 7 bases respectively. For CDR1 and CDR2, the germline V gene lists KGHSH and LQKENI. Full variable domain (CDR3 extended with the reference TRBV18 and TRBJ2-5 proteins): NAGVMQNPRHLVRRRGQEARLRCSPMKGHSHVYWYRQLPEEGLKFMVYLQKENIIDESGMPKERFSAEFPKEGPSILRIQQVVRGDSAAYFCASSPQETDLGTQYFGPGTRLLVL.